Listed here are 4 T cell receptor beta chains from one sample, sequenced in a study of early T cells in non-severe SARS-CoV-2 infection. TCRdb called the 5' RACE reads again in MiXCR, with one record for every CDR3 protein. Among tens of thousands of distinct CDR3 sequences listed, 12% were seen once. Sequencing was done on a sample of whole blood. The receptors here all came from an adult who was a healthcare worker with PCR-confirmed SARS-CoV-2 infection or an uninfected control (not recorded which).

Many counts were recorded for this clonotype. The chain links TRBV7-8 to TRBJ2-2; the D gene is possibly TRBD1 (5 bases). Per the germline V gene, CDR1 is SGHVS and CDR2 is FQNEAQ. V dropped 2 bases and J dropped 4 bases, with 14 bases sitting between them. This CDR3 is 16 amino acids long. This chain's CDR3 is CASSLQGGSLTGELFF. The DNA for the CDR3 is TGTGCCAGCAGCTTACAGGGTGGTAGTCTCACCGGGGAGCTGTTTTTT.

Ten or more counts support this clonotype. The chain recombines TRBV18 with TRBJ2-2, with 10 bases identical to TRBD2. The CDR3 spans 15 residues. The J segment lost 9 bases and the V segment lost 0 bases, leaving 4 bases of the junction unmatched. Germline CDR1 reads KGHSH; CDR2 reads LQKENI. CDR3 sequence reads: CASSPPTSGFRELFF. CDR3 nucleotide sequence: TGTGCCAGCTCACCACCGACTAGCGGGTTCCGGGAGCTGTTTTTT.

This clonotype has only a few counts. This chain uses TRBV20-1 with TRBJ2-5; D is unresolved. This CDR3 is 11 amino acids long. Trimming took off 8 bases at V and 2 bases at J, with 9 bases between the two ends. Germline V gene lookup returns CDR1 DFQATT and CDR2 SNEGSKA (reference sequence). The CDR3, as DNA: TGCAGTTGTGGGCCGCAAGAGACCCAGTACTTC. Its translation is CSCGPQETQYF.

The rearrangement uses TRBV7-2 and TRBJ2-7; maybe TRBD1 (7 bases). This CDR3 is built from 13 residues. V was clipped by 7 bases and J by 7 bases, with 17 bases between them. CDR1 and CDR2 from the germline V gene are SGHTA and FQGNSA. CDR3 sequence reads: CASTLEGAGEQYF. CDR3 nucleotides: TGTGCCAGCACCTTGGAGGGGGCGGGGGAGCAGTACTTC.